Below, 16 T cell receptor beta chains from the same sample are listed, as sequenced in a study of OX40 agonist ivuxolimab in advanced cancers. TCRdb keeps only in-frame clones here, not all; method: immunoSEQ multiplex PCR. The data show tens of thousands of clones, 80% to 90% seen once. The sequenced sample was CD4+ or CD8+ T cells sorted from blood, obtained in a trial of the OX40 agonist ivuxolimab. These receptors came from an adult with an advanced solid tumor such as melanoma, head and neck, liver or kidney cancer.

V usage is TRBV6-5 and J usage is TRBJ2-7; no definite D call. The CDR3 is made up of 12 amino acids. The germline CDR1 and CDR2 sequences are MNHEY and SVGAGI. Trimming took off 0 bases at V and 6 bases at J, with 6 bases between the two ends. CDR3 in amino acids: CASSYSTGEQYF. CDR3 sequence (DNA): TGTGCCAGCAGTTACTCGACTGGCGAGCAGTACTTC.

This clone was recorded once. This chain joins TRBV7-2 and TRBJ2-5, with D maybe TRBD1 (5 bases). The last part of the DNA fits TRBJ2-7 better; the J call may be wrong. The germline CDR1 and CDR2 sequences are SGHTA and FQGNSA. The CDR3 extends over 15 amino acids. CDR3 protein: CASSPGRKGLHEQYF. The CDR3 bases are TGTGCCAGCAGCCCCGGCCGGAAGGGGCTCCACGAGCAGTACTTC.

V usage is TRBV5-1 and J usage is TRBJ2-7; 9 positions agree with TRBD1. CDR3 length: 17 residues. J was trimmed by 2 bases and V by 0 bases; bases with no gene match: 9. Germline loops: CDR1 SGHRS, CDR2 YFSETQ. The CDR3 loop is CASSLGIPGQGTYEQYF. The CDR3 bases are TGCGCCAGCAGCTTGGGGATCCCGGGACAGGGAACCTACGAGCAGTACTTC.

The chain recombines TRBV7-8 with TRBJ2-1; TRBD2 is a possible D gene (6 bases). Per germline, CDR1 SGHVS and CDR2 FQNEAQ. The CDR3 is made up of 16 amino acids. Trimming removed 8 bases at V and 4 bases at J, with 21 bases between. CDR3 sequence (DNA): TGTGCCAGCCACGGGGTTCGGGAGACCCTTTACAATGAGCAGTTCTTC. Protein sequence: CASHGVRETLYNEQFF. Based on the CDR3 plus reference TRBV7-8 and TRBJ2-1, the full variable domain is GAGVSQSPRYKVAKRGQDVALRCDPISGHVSLFWYQQALGQGPEFLTYFQNEAQLDKSGLPSDRFFAERPEGSVSTLKIQRTQQEDSAVYLCASHGVRETLYNEQFFGPGTRLTVL.

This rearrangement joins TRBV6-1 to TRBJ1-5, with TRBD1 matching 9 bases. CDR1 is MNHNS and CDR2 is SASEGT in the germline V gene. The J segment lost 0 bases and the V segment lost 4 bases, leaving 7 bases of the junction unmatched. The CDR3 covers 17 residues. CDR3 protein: CASSGGQGPYSNQPQHF. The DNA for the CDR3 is TGTGCCAGCAGTGGGGGACAGGGTCCTTATAGCAATCAGCCCCAGCATTTT.

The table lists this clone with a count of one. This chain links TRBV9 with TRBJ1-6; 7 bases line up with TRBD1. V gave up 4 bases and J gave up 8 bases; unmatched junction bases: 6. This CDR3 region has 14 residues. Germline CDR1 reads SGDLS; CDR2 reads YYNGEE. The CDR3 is CASSPGGADSPLHF. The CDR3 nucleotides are TGTGCCAGCAGCCCAGGGGGGGCCGATTCACCCCTCCACTTT.

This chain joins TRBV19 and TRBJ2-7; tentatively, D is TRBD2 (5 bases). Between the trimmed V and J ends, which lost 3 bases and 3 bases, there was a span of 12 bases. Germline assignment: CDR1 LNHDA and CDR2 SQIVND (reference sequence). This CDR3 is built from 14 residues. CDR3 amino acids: CASSISSGNYEQYF. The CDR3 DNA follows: TGTGCCAGTAGTATTTCGTCCGGGAACTACGAGCAGTACTTC.

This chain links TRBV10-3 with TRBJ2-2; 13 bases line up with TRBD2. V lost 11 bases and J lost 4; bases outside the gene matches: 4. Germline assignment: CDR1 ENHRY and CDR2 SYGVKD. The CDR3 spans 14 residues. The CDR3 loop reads CAHGLAGATGELFF. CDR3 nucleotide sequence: TGTGCCCACGGACTAGCGGGAGCCACCGGGGAGCTGTTTTTT.

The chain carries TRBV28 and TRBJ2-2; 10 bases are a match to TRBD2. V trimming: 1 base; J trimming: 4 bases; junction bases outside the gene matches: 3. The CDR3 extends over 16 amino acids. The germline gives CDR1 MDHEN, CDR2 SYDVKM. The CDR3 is CASSLFASGSTGELFF. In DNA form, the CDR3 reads TGTGCCAGCAGTTTATTTGCTAGCGGGAGCACCGGGGAGCTGTTTTTT.

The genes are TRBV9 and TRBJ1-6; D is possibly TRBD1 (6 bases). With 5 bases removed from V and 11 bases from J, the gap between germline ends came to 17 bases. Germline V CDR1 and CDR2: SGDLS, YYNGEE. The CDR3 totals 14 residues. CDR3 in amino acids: CASSLTTGKTPLHF. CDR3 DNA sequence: TGTGCCAGCAGTCTTACCACAGGGAAAACACCCCTCCACTTT.

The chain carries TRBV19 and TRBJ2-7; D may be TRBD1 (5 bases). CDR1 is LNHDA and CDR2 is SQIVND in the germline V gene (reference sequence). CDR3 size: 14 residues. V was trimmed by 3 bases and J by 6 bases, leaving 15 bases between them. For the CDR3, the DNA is TGTGCCAGTAGTATGGAGCAGGGTGGTCGCGAGCAGTACTTC. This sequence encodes CASSMEQGGREQYF.

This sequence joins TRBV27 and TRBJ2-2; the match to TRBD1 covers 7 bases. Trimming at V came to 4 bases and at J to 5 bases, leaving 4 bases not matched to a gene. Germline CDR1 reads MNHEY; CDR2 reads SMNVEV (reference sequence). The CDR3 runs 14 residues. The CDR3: CASSYRGRTGELFF. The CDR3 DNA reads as TGTGCCAGCAGTTATAGGGGGCGAACCGGGGAGCTGTTTTTT.

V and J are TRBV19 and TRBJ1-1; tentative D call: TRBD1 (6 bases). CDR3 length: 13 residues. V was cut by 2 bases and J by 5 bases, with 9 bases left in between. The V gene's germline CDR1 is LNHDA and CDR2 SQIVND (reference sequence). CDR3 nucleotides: TGTGCCAGTAGTATATATGGGACAACTGAAGCTTTCTTT. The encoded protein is CASSIYGTTEAFF.

The CDR3 DNA follows: TGCGCCAGCAGCCAAGATTCACGGGGGCGCCTCCTCCACTTT. This encodes CASSQDSRGRLLHF. The genes are TRBV4-1 and TRBJ1-6; tentatively, D is TRBD1 (6 bases). V was trimmed by 0 bases and J by 15 bases, leaving 15 bases between them. This CDR3 has 14 residues. Germline V lookup: CDR1 MGHRA, CDR2 YSYEKL.

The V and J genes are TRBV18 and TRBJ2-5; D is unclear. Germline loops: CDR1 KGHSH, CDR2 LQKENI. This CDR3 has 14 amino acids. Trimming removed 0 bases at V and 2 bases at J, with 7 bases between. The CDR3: CASSPPYPQETQYF. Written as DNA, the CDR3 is TGTGCCAGCTCACCACCGTACCCACAAGAGACCCAGTACTTC.

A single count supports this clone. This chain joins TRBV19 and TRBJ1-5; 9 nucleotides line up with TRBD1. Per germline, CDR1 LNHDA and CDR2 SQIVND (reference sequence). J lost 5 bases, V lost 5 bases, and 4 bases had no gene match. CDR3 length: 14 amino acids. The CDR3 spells CASSSGQGHQPQHF. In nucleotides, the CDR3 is TGTGCCAGTAGTTCGGGACAGGGCCATCAGCCCCAGCATTTT. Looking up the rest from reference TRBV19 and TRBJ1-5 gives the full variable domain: DGGITQSPKYLFRKEGQNVTLSCEQNLNHDAMYWYRQDPGQGLRLIYYSQIVNDFQKGDIAEGYSVSREKKESFPLTVTSAQKNPTAFYLCASSSGQGHQPQHFGDGTRLSIL.